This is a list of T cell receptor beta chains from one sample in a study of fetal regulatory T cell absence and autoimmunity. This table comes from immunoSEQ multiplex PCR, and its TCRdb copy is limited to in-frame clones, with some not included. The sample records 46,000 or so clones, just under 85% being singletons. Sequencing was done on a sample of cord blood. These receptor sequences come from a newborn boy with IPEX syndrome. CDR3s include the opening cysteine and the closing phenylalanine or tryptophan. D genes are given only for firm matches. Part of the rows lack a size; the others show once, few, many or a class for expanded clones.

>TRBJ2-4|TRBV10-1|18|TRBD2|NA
TGCGCCAGCAGTGAGTCGACTGGGCGGGAGGGCGGCAAAAACATTCAGTACTTC
CASSESTGREGGKNIQYF
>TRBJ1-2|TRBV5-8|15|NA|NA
TGTGCCAGCAGCTCGACAGTGCCCTTCAACTATGGCTACACCTTC
CASSSTVPFNYGYTF
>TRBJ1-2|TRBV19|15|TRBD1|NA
TGTGCCAGTAGTACCACAGGGGGAGCTAACTATGGCTACACCTTC
CASSTTGGANYGYTF
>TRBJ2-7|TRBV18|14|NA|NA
TGTGCCAGCTCACCGGGGGGACTCGACTACGAGCAGTACTTC
CASSPGGLDYEQYF
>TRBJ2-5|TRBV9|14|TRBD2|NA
TGTGCCAGCAGCGTAGCGGGGGGGGAGGAGACCCAGTACTTC
CASSVAGGEETQYF
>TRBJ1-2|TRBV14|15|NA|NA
TGTGCCAGCAGCCAAAGCCTAGCCAGAGCTTTAGGCTACACCTTC
CASSQSLARALGYTF
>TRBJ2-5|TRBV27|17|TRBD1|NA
TGTGCCAGCAGTTTGGGACAGGGGGCGGAATTCCAAGAGACCCAGTACTTC
CASSLGQGAEFQETQYF
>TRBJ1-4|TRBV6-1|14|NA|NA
TGTGCCAGCAGTGGGCAAGGGGGAGTTGAAAAACTGTTTTTT
CASSGQGGVEKLFF
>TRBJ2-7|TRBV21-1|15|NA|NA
TGTGCCAGCAGCAAGGGAAGGGACAGGGTTTACGAGCAGTACTTC
CASSKGRDRVYEQYF
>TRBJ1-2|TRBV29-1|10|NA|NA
TGCAGCGTTGAAGGGGGCGGCTACACCTTC
CSVEGGGYTF
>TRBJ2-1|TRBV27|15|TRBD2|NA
TGTGCCAGTAGTTGGACTAGCGGGCACTACAATGAGCAGTTCTTC
CASSWTSGHYNEQFF
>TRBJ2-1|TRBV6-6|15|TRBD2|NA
TGTGCCAGCAGTCCGGGACTAGCGGTTTACAATGAGCAGTTCTTC
CASSPGLAVYNEQFF
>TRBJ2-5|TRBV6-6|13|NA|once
TGTGCCAGCAGAGCAGGGGGGGTTGAGACCCAGTACTTC
CASRAGGVETQYF
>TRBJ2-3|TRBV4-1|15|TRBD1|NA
TGCGCCAGCAGCCGGGGACAGGGGACAACAGATACGCAGTATTTT
CASSRGQGTTDTQYF
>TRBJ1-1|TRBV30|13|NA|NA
TGTGCCTGGAGTGCGAGAATGAACACTGAAGCTTTCTTT
CAWSARMNTEAFF
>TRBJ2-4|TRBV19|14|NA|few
TGTGCCAGTACAGGCCCGGGGACCAAAAACATTCAGTACTTC
CASTGPGTKNIQYF
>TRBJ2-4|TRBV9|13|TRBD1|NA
TGTGGACAGGGGGCTCAAGCCAAAAACATTCAGTACTTC
CGQGAQAKNIQYF
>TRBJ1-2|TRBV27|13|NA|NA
TGTGCCAGCAGTCCCCCCAGCGGCTATGGCTACACCTTC
CASSPPSGYGYTF
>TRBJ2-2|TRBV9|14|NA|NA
TGTGCCAGCAGCGAGAGGGTTACCACCGGGGAGCTGTTTTTT
CASSERVTTGELFF
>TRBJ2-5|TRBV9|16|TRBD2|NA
TGTGCCAGCAGCGTCGGCCCTTCGGGGGGGGCGGAGACCCAGTACTTC
CASSVGPSGGAETQYF
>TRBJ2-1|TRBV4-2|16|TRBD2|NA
TGTGCCAGCAGCCAAGACCCAGCGGGAGCTATGAGTGAGCAGTTCTTC
CASSQDPAGAMSEQFF
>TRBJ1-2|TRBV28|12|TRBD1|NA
TGTGCCAGCAGCCTACAGGGGAAGGGCTACACCTTC
CASSLQGKGYTF
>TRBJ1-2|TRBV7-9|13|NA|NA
TGTGCCAGCAGCTTTTCGGTTAACTATGGCTACACCTTC
CASSFSVNYGYTF
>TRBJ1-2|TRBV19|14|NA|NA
TGTGCCAGTAGTATGGGGGCGTTCTTCTATGGCTACACCTTC
CASSMGAFFYGYTF
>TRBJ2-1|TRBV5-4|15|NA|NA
TGTGCCAGCACGGACCGCCCGAGCTCCTACAATGAGCAGTTCTTC
CASTDRPSSYNEQFF
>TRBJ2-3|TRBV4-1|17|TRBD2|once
TGCGCCAGCAGCCAACTTCGTAGCGGGAAAAGCACAGATACGCAGTATTTT
CASSQLRSGKSTDTQYF
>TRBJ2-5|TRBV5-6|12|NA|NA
TGTGCCAGCAGCTTGGGTTTGGGAGACCAGTACTTC
CASSLGLGDQYF
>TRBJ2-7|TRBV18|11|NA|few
TGTGCCAGCTCACCAGGGTACGAGCAGTACTTC
CASSPGYEQYF
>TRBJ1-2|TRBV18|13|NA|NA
TGTGCCAGCTCACCACCAGGGGGCTATGGCTACACCTTC
CASSPPGGYGYTF
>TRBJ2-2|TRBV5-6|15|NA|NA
TGTGCCAGCAGCTTGGGACGGCTTAACACCGGGGAGCTGTTTTTT
CASSLGRLNTGELFF
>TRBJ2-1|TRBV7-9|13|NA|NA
TGTGCCAGCAGCTTAGTGCCGGCCAGGGAGCAGTTCTTC
CASSLVPAREQFF
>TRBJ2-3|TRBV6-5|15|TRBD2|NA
TGTGCCAGCAGTTACGGGACTAGCGGCACAGATACGCAGTATTTT
CASSYGTSGTDTQYF